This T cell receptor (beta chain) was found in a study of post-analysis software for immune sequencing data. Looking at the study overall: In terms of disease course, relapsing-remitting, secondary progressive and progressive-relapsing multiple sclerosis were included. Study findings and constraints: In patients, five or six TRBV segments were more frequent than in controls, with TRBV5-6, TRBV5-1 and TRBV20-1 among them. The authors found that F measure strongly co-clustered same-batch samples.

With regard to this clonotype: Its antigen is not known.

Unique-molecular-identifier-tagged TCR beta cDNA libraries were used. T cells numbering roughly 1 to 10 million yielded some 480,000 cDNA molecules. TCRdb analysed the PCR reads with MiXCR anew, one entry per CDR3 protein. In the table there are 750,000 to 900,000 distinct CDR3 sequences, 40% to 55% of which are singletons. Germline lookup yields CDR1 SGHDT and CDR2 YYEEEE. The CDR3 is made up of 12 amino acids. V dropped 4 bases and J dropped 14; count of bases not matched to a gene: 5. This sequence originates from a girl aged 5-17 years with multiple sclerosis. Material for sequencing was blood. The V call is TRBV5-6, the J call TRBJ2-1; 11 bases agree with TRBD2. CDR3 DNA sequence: TGTGCCAGCAGCCCTAGCGGGAGGCCGGAGTTCTTC. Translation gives CASSPSGRPEFF.